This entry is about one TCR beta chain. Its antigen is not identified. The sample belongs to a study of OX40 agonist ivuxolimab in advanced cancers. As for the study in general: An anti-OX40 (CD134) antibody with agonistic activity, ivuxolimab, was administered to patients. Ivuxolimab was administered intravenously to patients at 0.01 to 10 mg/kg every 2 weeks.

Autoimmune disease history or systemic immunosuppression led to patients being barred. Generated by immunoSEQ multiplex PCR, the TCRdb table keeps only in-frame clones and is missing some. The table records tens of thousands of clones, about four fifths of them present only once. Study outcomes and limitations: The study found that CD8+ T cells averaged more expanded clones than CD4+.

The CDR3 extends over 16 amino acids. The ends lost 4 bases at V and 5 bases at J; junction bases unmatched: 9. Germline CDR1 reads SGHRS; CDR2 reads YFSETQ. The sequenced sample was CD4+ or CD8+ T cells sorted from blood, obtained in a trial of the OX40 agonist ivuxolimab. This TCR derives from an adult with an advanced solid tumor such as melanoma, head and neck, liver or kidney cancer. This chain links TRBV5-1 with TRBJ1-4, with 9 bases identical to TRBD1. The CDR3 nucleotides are TGCGCCAGCAGCCTGGGACAGGGCCTGTCAAATGAAAAACTGTTTTTT. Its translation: CASSLGQGLSNEKLFF.